This T cell receptor (beta chain) emerged from a study of blood T cell repertoires in COVID-19. Overall study: PBMCs, B-cell-depleted T cells, or T cells provided the cDNA or gDNA that made up the material.

The CDR3 spans 11 residues. CDR1 and CDR2 (germline): DFQATT, SNEGSKA (reference sequence). V was pared by 0 bases and J by 7 bases, with 6 bases between. In the source study's methods: Nucleated cell counts were estimated from reference gene primer amplification. Libraries were prepared by immunoSEQ multiplex PCR; TCRdb keeps only in-frame clonotypes and omits some of them. V and J calls and clone size are as listed in that table; D and trimming were resolved from the DNA. The data show some 97,000 clones, about 80% seen once. Sequenced: peripheral blood. This TCR derives from a woman aged 70-85 years with acute or convalescent COVID-19. V gene TRBV20-1 combines with J gene TRBJ1-1; D unresolved. CDR3 region: CSAREGGEAFF. DNA for the CDR3: TGCAGTGCTAGAGAGGGAGGTGAAGCTTTCTTT.